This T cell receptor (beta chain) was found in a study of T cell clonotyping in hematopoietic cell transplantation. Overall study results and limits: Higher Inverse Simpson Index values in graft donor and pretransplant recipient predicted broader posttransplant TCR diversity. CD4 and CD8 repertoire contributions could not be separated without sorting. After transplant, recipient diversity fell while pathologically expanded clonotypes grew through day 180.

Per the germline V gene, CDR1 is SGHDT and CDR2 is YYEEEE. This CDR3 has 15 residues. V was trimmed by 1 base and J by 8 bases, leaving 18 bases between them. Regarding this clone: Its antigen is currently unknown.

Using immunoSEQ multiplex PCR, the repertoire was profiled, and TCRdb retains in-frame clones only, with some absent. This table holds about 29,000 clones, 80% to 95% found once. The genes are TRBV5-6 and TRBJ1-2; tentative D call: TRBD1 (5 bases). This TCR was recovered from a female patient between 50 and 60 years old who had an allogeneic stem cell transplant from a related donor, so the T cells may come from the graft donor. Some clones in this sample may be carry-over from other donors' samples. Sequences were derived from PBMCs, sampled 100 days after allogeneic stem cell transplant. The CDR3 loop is CASSLNMGRAEGYTF. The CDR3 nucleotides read TGTGCCAGCAGCTTGAATATGGGCAGGGCGGAGGGCTACACCTTC.